This T cell receptor beta chain was documented in a study of blood T cell repertoires in COVID-19. Study summary: The United States, Italy and Spain supplied acute and convalescent COVID-19 samples. T cells, B-cell-depleted T cells, or PBMCs supplied cDNA or gDNA.

This clone appeared once. The CDR3 length is 14 residues. Deletions cut 6 bases from V and 4 bases from J, with 13 bases between. The germline V gene encodes CDR1 LGHDT and CDR2 YNNKEL (reference sequence). Study processing details: Estimates of nucleated cell counts were drawn from the amplification of reference gene primers. Measured with immunoSEQ multiplex PCR; TCRdb has only the in-frame clones, and not every one. V, J and clone size reflect that table, while D and trimming were determined from the DNA. This sample has about 25,000 clones; 82% occur once, and the top ten carry more than 1.5%. V gene TRBV3-1 (or the pseudogene TRBV3-2) combines with J gene TRBJ1-3; D not resolved. The specimen was peripheral blood. This receptor was obtained from an elderly man with active or convalescent COVID-19. The CDR3 reads CASRLSSSGNTIYF. CDR3 DNA: TGTGCCAGCAGACTTTCAAGCTCGGGAAACACCATATATTTT.